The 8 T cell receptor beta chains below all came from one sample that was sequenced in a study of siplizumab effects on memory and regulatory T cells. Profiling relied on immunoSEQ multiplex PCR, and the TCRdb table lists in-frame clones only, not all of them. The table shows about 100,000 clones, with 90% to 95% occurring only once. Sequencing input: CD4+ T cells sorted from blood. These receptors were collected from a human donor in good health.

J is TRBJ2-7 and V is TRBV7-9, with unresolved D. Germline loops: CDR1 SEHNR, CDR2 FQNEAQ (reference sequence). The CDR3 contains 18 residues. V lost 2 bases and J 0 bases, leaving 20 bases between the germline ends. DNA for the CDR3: TGTGCCAGCAGCTTATGGACCCATGGTGCGGATTCCTCCTACGAGCAGTACTTC. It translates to CASSLWTHGADSSYEQYF.

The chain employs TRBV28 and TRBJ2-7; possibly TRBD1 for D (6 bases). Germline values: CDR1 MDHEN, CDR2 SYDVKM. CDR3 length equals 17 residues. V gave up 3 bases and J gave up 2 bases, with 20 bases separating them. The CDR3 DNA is TGTGCCAGCAGTTTTGGGGGCCGGGACATGGGACCCTACGAGCAGTACTTC. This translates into CASSFGGRDMGPYEQYF.

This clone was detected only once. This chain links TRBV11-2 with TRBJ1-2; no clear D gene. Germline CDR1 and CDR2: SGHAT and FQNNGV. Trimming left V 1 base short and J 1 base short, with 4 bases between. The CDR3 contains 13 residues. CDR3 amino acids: CASSLGNNYGYTF. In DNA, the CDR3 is TGTGCCAGCAGCTTAGGGAATAACTATGGCTACACCTTC.

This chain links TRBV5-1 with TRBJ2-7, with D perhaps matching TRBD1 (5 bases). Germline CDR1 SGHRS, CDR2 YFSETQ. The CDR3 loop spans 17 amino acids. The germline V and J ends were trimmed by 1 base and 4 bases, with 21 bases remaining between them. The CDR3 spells CASSLTGRAILAYEQYF. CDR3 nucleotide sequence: TGCGCCAGCAGCTTGACAGGTAGAGCTATCCTGGCTTACGAGCAGTACTTC.

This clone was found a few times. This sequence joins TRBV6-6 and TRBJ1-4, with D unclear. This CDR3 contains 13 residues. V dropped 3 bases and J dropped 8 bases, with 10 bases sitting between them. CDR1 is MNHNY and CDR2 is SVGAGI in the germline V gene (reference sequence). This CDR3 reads CASSYRGWEKLFF. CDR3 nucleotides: TGTGCCAGCAGTTATCGGGGATGGGAAAAACTGTTTTTT.

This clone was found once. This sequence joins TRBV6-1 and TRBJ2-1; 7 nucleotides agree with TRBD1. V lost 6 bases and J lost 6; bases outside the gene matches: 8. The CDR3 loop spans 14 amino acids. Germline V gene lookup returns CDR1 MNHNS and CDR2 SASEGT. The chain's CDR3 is CASRELRDSNEQFF. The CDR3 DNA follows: TGTGCCAGCAGGGAACTCCGGGACAGCAATGAGCAGTTCTTC.

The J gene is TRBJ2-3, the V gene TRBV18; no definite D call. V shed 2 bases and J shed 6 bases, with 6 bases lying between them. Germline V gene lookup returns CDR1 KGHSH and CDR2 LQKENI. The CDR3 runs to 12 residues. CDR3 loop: CASSPVSDTQYF. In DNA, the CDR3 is TGTGCCAGCTCACCAGTTTCCGATACGCAGTATTTT.

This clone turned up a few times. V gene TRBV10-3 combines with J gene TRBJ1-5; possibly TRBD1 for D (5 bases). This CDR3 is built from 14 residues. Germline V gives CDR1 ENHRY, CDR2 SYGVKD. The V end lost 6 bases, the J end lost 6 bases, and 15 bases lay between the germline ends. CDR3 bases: TGTGCCATCAGCGACGACAGTTTCATTCAGCCCCAGCATTTT. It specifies CAISDDSFIQPQHF.